This T cell receptor (beta chain) derives from a study of blood T cell repertoires in COVID-19. Whole-study context: Samples taken during acute and convalescent COVID-19 were collected in the United States, Italy and Spain.

Clones were sequenced by immunoSEQ multiplex PCR, and TCRdb holds only the in-frame ones, with some missing. The repertoire holds 250,000 to 300,000 clones, 70% to 90% seen once, with roughly 0.8% in the top ten. V was pared by 0 bases and J by 6 bases, with 7 bases of the junction left unmatched. The CDR3 covers 16 residues. Germline values: CDR1 ENHRY, CDR2 SYGVKD. The TCR sequence derives from a woman aged 25 to 45 with acute or convalescent COVID-19. What was sequenced was peripheral blood. The chain links TRBV10-3 to TRBJ2-2; 7 bases are shared with TRBD2. CDR3 DNA: TGTGCCATCAGTGAGTCGATGGCGGGAGTATCCGGGGAGCTGTTTTTT. Its translation: CAISESMAGVSGELFF.